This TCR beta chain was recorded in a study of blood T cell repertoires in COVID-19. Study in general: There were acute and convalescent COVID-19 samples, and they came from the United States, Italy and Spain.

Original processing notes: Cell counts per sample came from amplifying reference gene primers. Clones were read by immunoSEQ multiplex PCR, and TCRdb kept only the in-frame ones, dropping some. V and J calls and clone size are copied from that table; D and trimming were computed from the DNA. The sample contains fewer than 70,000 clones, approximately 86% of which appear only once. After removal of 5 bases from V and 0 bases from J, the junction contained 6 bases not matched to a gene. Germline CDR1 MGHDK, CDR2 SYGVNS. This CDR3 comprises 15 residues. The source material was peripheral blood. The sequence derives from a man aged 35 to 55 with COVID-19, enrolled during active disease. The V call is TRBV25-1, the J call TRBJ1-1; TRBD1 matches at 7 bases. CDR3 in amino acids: CASSTRQGLNTEAFF. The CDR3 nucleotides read TGTGCCAGCAGTACCCGACAGGGTCTGAACACTGAAGCTTTCTTT.